This T cell receptor (beta chain) was sequenced during a study of shared clonotypes between healthy human individuals. Notes on the study in general: Only a few donors were included, so the genetic and exposure-history diversity represented was limited.

Sequenced by immunoSEQ multiplex PCR; TCRdb stores in-frame clones only, minus some. The sample records 1,400,000 or so clones, 98% to 99% being singletons. Researchers partitioned CD4+ cells into CD45RA+ naive and CD45RA-negative memory subsets. For this clone: Antigen unknown.

The sequence derives from a man aged 30 to 45 in good health. Sequencing used naive CD4+ T cells sorted from blood. Subset noted: CD45RA+ positively selected.

The CDR3 nucleotides are TGTGCCAGCAGTATAAGACAGGGTACGGAAAAACTGTTTTTT. This encodes CASSIRQGTEKLFF. The rearrangement links TRBV6-5 to TRBJ1-4; TRBD1 matches at 7 bases. The germline CDR1 and CDR2 sequences are MNHEY and SVGAGI. CDR3 length: 14 residues. V lost 5 bases to trimming and J lost 8 bases; unmatched junction nucleotides: 8.